Shown below are 15 T cell receptor beta chains from a single sample sequenced in a study of technical replicates of blood from several donors. Profiling relied on immunoSEQ multiplex PCR, and the TCRdb table lists in-frame clones only, not all of them. The profile shows about 70,000 clones, roughly 90% of them singletons. Sequencing was carried out using T cells isolated from PBMCs. Receptor source: a human donor in good health.

Only one count was recorded for this clone. The gene calls are TRBV19 and TRBJ2-2; TRBD2 matches at 8 bases. Germline CDR1 LNHDA, CDR2 SQIVND (reference sequence). J gave up 6 bases and V 0 bases, and 9 bases lay outside the gene matches. CDR3 length: 17 amino acids. DNA for the CDR3: TGTGCCAGTAGTATAGATCGGGAGGGAGCGGTTCCCGGGGAGCTGTTTTTT. The encoded protein is CASSIDREGAVPGELFF.

The V gene is TRBV4-1, the J gene TRBJ2-1, with 10 nucleotides matching TRBD1. The CDR3 is 15 amino acids. CDR1 is MGHRA and CDR2 is YSYEKL in the germline V gene. With V trimmed by 1 base and J by 7 bases, 4 bases remained unmatched. CDR3 nucleotide sequence: TGCGCCAGCAGCCAAGTGGGGACAGGGGAAAATGAGCAGTTCTTC. Translated: CASSQVGTGENEQFF.

The chain employs TRBV19 and TRBJ2-5; maybe TRBD1 (6 bases). V was cut by 5 bases and J by 5 bases, with 15 bases left in between. The CDR3 loop spans 14 amino acids. The germline gives CDR1 LNHDA, CDR2 SQIVND (reference sequence). The CDR3 here is CASSGEQGPETQYF. CDR3 bases: TGTGCCAGTAGTGGGGAACAGGGTCCTGAGACCCAGTACTTC.

Only one count was recorded for this clone. This chain uses TRBV6-6 with TRBJ2-5; 12 nucleotides agree with TRBD2. With 2 bases clipped from V and 4 bases from J, the junction kept 5 bases outside the gene matches. The CDR3 extends over 16 amino acids. Germline CDR1 reads MNHNY; CDR2 reads SVGAGI (reference sequence). The CDR3 loop is CASSYVTSGSRETQYF. The CDR3 coding sequence is TGTGCCAGCAGTTACGTGACTAGCGGGAGTCGAGAGACCCAGTACTTC.

This chain connects TRBV21-1 to TRBJ2-7; TRBD2 is the table's D call, not checked against the DNA. TRBV21-1 is annotated as a pseudogene. The CDR3 totals 14 residues. The CDR3 DNA follows: TGTGCCAGCAGCAAAGGCCTAGCGGGGGACGAGCAGTACTTC. It yields the protein CASSKGLAGDEQYF.

The chain recombines TRBV30 with TRBJ1-1, with 7 bases aligning to TRBD1. The CDR3 runs 13 residues. Unmatched junction bases numbered 9, after V lost 4 bases and J lost 7 bases. Germline V gene data show CDR1 as GTSNPN and CDR2 as SVGIG (reference sequence). The CDR3 DNA is TGTGCCTGGAATACAGGGGCTGGTGGTGAAGCTTTCTTT. Protein sequence: CAWNTGAGGEAFF.

The gene calls are TRBV7-8 and TRBJ1-5; D unresolved. V lost 5 bases to trimming and J lost 2 bases, with 13 bases between them. CDR1 is SGHVS, CDR2 FQNEAQ, per germline. The CDR3 is 15 residues long. For the CDR3, the DNA is TGTGCCAGCAGCGAGGTAGCCTGGGGCAATCAGCCCCAGCATTTT. Translated, it gives CASSEVAWGNQPQHF.

The chain uses TRBV6-1 and TRBJ1-2, with D perhaps matching TRBD1 (5 bases). This CDR3 is built from 12 residues. Germline V CDR1 and CDR2: MNHNS, SASEGT. Trimming stripped 3 bases from V and 4 bases from J, with 6 bases between. The CDR3 DNA is TGTGCCAGCAGTGAGCAGGGCTATGGCTACACCTTC. It codes for CASSEQGYGYTF.

The chain links TRBV9 to TRBJ2-3; D is perhaps TRBD1 (5 bases). The V end lost 4 bases, the J end lost 6 bases, and 21 bases lay between the germline ends. The CDR3 is 16 amino acids. CDR1 is SGDLS and CDR2 is YYNGEE in the germline V gene. CDR3 DNA: TGTGCCAGCAGCACAGGTACAGGCAGCCTTTCCGATACGCAGTATTTT. Translating it yields CASSTGTGSLSDTQYF.

The chain carries TRBV28 and TRBJ1-1; 7 positions agree with TRBD1. Trimming removed 9 bases from V and 1 base from J; junction bases left unmatched: 8. CDR1 is MDHEN, CDR2 SYDVKM, per germline. This CDR3 spans 14 amino acids. The CDR3 bases are TGTGCCAGTACCCCGGACAGGTCGAACACTGAAGCTTTCTTT. This codes for CASTPDRSNTEAFF.

The rearrangement links TRBV6-9 to TRBJ1-5; D remains unclear. Looked up from germline, CDR1 is MNHGY and CDR2 is SVAAGI. The CDR3 runs 11 residues. CDR3 loop: CVSNSNQPQHF. The DNA of the CDR3 is TGTGTGAGCAATAGCAATCAGCCCCAGCATTTT.

This clone was counted a single time. The chain is built from TRBV5-1 and TRBJ2-7; the D gene is possibly TRBD1 (5 bases). There are 14 residues in the CDR3. CDR1 and CDR2 (germline): SGHRS, YFSETQ. V gave up 4 bases and J gave up 4 bases, with 15 bases separating them. The CDR3 region has the DNA TGCGCCAGCAGCGATACTAAGACAGCTTACGAGCAGTACTTC. Protein: CASSDTKTAYEQYF.

The genes are TRBV4-1 and TRBJ2-7, with 8 bases lining up with TRBD2. The CDR3 spans 14 residues. J gave up 3 bases and V 1 base, and 2 bases lay outside the gene matches. Per germline, CDR1 MGHRA and CDR2 YSYEKL. Here the CDR3 DNA reads TGCGCCAGCAGCCAAGCCAGCGGGAGCTACGAGCAGTACTTC. Protein product: CASSQASGSYEQYF.

This chain links TRBV2 with TRBJ2-1; TRBD2 matches 12 bases. The CDR3 loop spans 15 amino acids. Germline V gene lookup returns CDR1 SNHLY and CDR2 FYNNEI. V lost 6 bases to trimming and J lost 7 bases; unmatched junction nucleotides: 7. The CDR3 reads CASRSLAGGPNEQFF. The CDR3 DNA sequence: TGTGCCAGCAGAAGCCTAGCGGGAGGGCCGAATGAGCAGTTCTTC.

This rearrangement joins TRBV7-9 to TRBJ1-2, with a weak D call TRBD1 (6 bases). Germline CDR1 is SEHNR and CDR2 is FQNEAQ (reference sequence). Trimming removed 5 bases from V and 4 bases from J, with 11 bases in between. This CDR3 contains 13 residues. CDR3 bases: TGTGCCAGCAGCGTTCAGGGGACCTATGGCTACACCTTC. Translated: CASSVQGTYGYTF.